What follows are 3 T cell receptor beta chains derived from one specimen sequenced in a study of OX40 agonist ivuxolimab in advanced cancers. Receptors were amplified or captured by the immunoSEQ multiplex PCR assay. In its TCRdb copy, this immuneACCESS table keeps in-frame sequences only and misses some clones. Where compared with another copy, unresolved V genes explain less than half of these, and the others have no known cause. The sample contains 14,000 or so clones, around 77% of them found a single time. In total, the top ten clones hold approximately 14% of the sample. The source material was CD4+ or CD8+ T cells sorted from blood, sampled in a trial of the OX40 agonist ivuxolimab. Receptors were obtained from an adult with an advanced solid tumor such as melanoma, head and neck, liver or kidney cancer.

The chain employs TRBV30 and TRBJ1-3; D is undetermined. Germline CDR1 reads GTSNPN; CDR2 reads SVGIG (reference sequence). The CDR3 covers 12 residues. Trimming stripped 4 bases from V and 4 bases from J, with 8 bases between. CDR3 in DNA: TGTGCCTGGAAAGGGAAAGGAAACACCATATATTTT. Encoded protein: CAWKGKGNTIYF.

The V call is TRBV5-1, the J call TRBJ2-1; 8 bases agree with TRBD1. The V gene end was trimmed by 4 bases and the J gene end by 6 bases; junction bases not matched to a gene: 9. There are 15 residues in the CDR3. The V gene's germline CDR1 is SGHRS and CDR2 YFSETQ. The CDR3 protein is CASSPGQDDRNEQFF. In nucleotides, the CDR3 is TGCGCCAGCAGCCCGGGACAGGATGATCGCAATGAGCAGTTCTTC.

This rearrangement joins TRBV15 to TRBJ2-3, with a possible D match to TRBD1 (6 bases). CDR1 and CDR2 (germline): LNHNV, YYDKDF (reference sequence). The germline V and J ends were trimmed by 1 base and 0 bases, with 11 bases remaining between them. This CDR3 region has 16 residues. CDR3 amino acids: CATSRVRDISTDTQYF. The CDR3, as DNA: TGTGCCACCAGCAGAGTACGGGACATCAGCACAGATACGCAGTATTTT.